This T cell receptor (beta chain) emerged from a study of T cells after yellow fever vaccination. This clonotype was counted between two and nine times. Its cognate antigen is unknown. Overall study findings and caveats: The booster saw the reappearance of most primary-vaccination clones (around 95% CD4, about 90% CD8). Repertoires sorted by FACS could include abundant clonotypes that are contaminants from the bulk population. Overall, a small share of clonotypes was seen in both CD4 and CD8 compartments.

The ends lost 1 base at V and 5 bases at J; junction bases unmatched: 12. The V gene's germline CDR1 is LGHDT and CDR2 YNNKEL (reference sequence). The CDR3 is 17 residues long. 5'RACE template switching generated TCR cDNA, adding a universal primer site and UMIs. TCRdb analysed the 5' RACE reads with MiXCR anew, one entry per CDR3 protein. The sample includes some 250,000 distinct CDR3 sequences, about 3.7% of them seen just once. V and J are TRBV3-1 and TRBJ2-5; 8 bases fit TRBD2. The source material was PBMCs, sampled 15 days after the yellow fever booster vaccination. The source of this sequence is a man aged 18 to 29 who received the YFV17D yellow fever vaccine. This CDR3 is CASSQGVSAGARETQYF. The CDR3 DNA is TGTGCCAGCAGCCAAGGTGTTTCAGCGGGGGCTAGGGAGACCCAGTACTTC.